The T cell receptor beta chain described here comes from a study of shared clonotypes between healthy human individuals. A CD45RA-negative memory subset and a CD45RA+ naive subset were separated from the CD4+ cells. CDR1 is MNHEY, CDR2 SMNVEV, per germline (reference sequence). The CDR3 loop spans 17 amino acids. V lost 5 bases and J lost 0; bases outside the gene matches: 12. Remarks on this clone: What it binds is not known.

Findings of the study overall: Across a handful of donors, naive CD4 shared around 5%, naive CD8 over 3%, memory CD4 about 2.4%, memory CD8 approximately 0.4%. Clonotype sharing among donors likely depends on sequencing depth. A generally larger estimated richness was seen in naive subsets than in memory subsets.

Some clones are missing from TCRdb's copy, which holds only in-frame ones; the method was immunoSEQ multiplex PCR. Of 180,000 or so clones in the sample, 85% to 95% were seen once. The J gene is TRBJ2-7, the V gene TRBV27; 8 nucleotides match TRBD2. Material for sequencing was naive CD4+ T cells sorted from blood. This sample's subset: CD45RA+ positively selected. This TCR derives from a woman under 40 in good health. DNA for the CDR3: TGTGCCAGCAGTCTTCGACAGACTAGCGCGAGCTCCTACGAGCAGTACTTC. It specifies CASSLRQTSASSYEQYF.